This passage covers 4 T cell receptor beta chains from one sample sequenced in a study of blood T cell repertoires in COVID-19. The data were produced by immunoSEQ multiplex PCR, yet TCRdb's version contains in-frame clones alone and is incomplete. The sample carries 95,000 to 130,000 clones, around nine tenths recorded once. Sequenced input: peripheral blood. These receptors all come from a human donor with active COVID-19. The donor label of this sample is uncertain.

The CDR3 sequence is CASNTRGLVNTGELFF. As DNA, the CDR3 is TGTGCCAGTAACACGCGGGGGCTAGTAAACACCGGGGAGCTGTTTTTT. This chain connects TRBV19 to TRBJ2-2; D perhaps matches TRBD2 (7 bases). Germline CDR1 is LNHDA and CDR2 is SQIVND (reference sequence). V dropped 7 bases and J dropped 2 bases, with 17 bases sitting between them. The CDR3 spans 16 residues.

This clone was seen a few times. This chain links TRBV3-1 (or the pseudogene TRBV3-2) with TRBJ2-7; D possibly corresponds to TRBD1 (5 bases). The ends were cut back, 0 bases at V and 4 bases at J, with 7 bases in the middle. This CDR3 comprises 13 residues. CDR1 and CDR2 (germline): LGHDT, YNNKEL (reference sequence). This CDR3 reads CASSQDRQYEQYF. Here the CDR3 DNA reads TGTGCCAGCAGCCAAGATAGACAGTACGAGCAGTACTTC.

The CDR3 spells CASSITQGLGYTF. CDR3 DNA: TGTGCCAGCAGCATCACCCAGGGGCTCGGCTACACCTTC. The genes are TRBV5-5 and TRBJ1-2; possibly TRBD1 for D (6 bases). The CDR3 is 13 residues long. V lost 4 bases to trimming and J lost 8 bases, with 15 bases between them. CDR1 SGHKS and CDR2 YYEKEE come from the germline V gene (reference sequence).

This clone showed up just once. The chain joins TRBV7-2 to TRBJ1-2; D call uncertain. The CDR3 is 15 amino acids. The V end was cut by 5 bases, the J end by 0 bases, with 13 bases between. Germline loops: CDR1 SGHTA, CDR2 FQGNSA. The CDR3, as DNA: TGTGCCAGCAGCCCGGGAAGGCGGGCTAACTATGGCTACACCTTC. This gives the protein CASSPGRRANYGYTF.